A selection of T cell receptor beta chains follows, all from one sample in a study of T cell repertoires in cytomegalovirus infection. From the reads, TCRdb called clonotypes with MiXCR, one entry per CDR3 protein. In the table there are approximately 550,000 distinct CDR3 sequences, approximately 15% of which are singletons. Sequencing input: CD8+ T cells from PBMCs. The receptors were sampled from a human donor in good health (CMV status not recorded). Some clones in this sample may be carry-over from other donors' samples. Both conserved end residues are part of each CDR3. The order of the fields is V gene, clone size, J gene, D gene, CDR3 DNA, CDR3 protein. The D gene is left open where the match is weak. For some rows the clone size is stated as once, few or many, or as a class when expanded; others skip it.

V: TRBV7-9; size: -; J: TRBJ2-3; D: -; DNA: TGTGCCAGCAGTGTGCCCCGAATGGATACGCAGTATTTT; CDR3: CASSVPRMDTQYF
V: TRBV19; size: few; J: TRBJ2-5; D: -; DNA: TGTGCCAGGGGGTGGAAAGCCCAAGAGACCCAGTACTTC; CDR3: CARGWKAQETQYF
V: TRBV5-6; size: many; J: TRBJ2-1; D: -; DNA: TGTGCCAGCAGCTCGCGGGCTAGCCCGGGGCCGGAGCAGTTCTTC; CDR3: CASSSRASPGPEQFF
V: TRBV4-2; size: few; J: TRBJ2-1; D: TRBD2; DNA: TGTGCCAGCAGCCAAGACAAGACTAGCGGGGCGTACAATGAGCAGTTCTTC; CDR3: CASSQDKTSGAYNEQFF
V: TRBV27; size: many; J: TRBJ2-7; D: -; DNA: TGTGCCAGCAGTTTAGCCAGGGGATTATACGAGCAGTACTTC; CDR3: CASSLARGLYEQYF
V: TRBV4-1; size: -; J: TRBJ2-6; D: -; DNA: TGCGCCAGCAGCCAAGGCAGGTCTGGGGCCAACGTCCTGACTTTC; CDR3: CASSQGRSGANVLTF
V: TRBV20-1; size: few; J: TRBJ1-6; D: -; DNA: TGCAGTGCTAGAGATGTAGCCGCGAGCTCCTATAATTCACCCCTCCACTTT; CDR3: CSARDVAASSYNSPLHF
V: TRBV29-1; size: many; J: TRBJ2-1; D: TRBD2; DNA: TGCAGCGTGGGACTAGGAGGCGATGAGCAGTTCTTC; CDR3: CSVGLGGDEQFF
V: TRBV27; size: many; J: TRBJ1-5; D: -; DNA: TGTGCCAGCAGTTTATCGAGGGCGGGTCAGCCCCAGCATTTT; CDR3: CASSLSRAGQPQHF
V: TRBV11-2; size: many; J: TRBJ1-1; D: TRBD1; DNA: TGTGCCAGCAGCTCCGGGACAGGGCAGGGTGAAGCTTTCTTT; CDR3: CASSSGTGQGEAFF
V: TRBV5-6; size: once; J: TRBJ2-7; D: TRBD1; DNA: TGTGCCAGCAGCTTCGGACAGGGGTTCGACGAGCAGTACTTC; CDR3: CASSFGQGFDEQYF
V: TRBV5-4; size: few; J: TRBJ1-3; D: -; DNA: TGTGCCAGCAGCTCCGGACTTATTGGAAACACCATATATTTT; CDR3: CASSSGLIGNTIYF
V: TRBV7-9; size: few; J: TRBJ2-1; D: TRBD1; DNA: TGTGCCAGCAGCTTTATAGGTACAGGGGCCCATGAGCAGTTCTTC; CDR3: CASSFIGTGAHEQFF
V: TRBV7-2; size: many; J: TRBJ1-5; D: -; DNA: TGTGCCAGCAGCACAGACAGTTATCAGCCCCAGCATTTT; CDR3: CASSTDSYQPQHF
V: TRBV7-2; size: many; J: TRBJ1-2; D: -; DNA: TGTGCCAGCAGCTTTCAGGACATCTATGGCTACACCTTC; CDR3: CASSFQDIYGYTF
V: TRBV11-2; size: many; J: TRBJ2-2; D: -; DNA: TGTGCCAGCAGCTTAGACACCGGGGAGCTGTTTTTT; CDR3: CASSLDTGELFF
V: TRBV7-9; size: many; J: TRBJ2-1; D: -; DNA: TGTGCCAGCAGCTTCGGGGGGCAACCCTACAATGAGCAGTTCTTC; CDR3: CASSFGGQPYNEQFF
V: TRBV7-9; size: -; J: TRBJ2-3; D: -; DNA: TGTGCCAGCAGCTTAGCGACTTTTCTCACAGATACGCAGTATTTT; CDR3: CASSLATFLTDTQYF
V: TRBV12-3/TRBV12-4; size: many; J: TRBJ2-7; D: -; DNA: TGTGCCAGCAGTGTCGGAGTGAACGAGCAGTACTTC; CDR3: CASSVGVNEQYF
V: TRBV2; size: -; J: TRBJ2-3; D: TRBD1; DNA: TGTGCCAGCAGTGGACTCTGGGACAGGGGGTCAGATACGCAGTATTTT; CDR3: CASSGLWDRGSDTQYF
V: TRBV27; size: -; J: TRBJ1-2; D: -; DNA: TGTGCCAGCAGTCAAAAAACAGCAAATGTCTACACCTTC; CDR3: CASSQKTANVYTF
V: TRBV28; size: many; J: TRBJ2-1; D: TRBD2; DNA: TGTGCCAGCAGTCAAGAGCGGGAGGGTGTCCACAATGAGCAGTTCTTC; CDR3: CASSQEREGVHNEQFF
V: TRBV19; size: few; J: TRBJ2-1; D: -; DNA: TGTGCCGGCGGATCGGAGAACAATGAGCAGTTCTTC; CDR3: CAGGSENNEQFF
V: TRBV7-9; size: many; J: TRBJ2-3; D: -; DNA: TGTGCCAGCAGCCCCCCAGGGAGCACAGATACGCAGTATTTT; CDR3: CASSPPGSTDTQYF
V: TRBV12-3/TRBV12-4; size: many; J: TRBJ2-1; D: TRBD2; DNA: TGTGCCAGCAGTTCTGAGCGGGGGACCTACAATGAGCAGTTCTTC; CDR3: CASSSERGTYNEQFF
V: TRBV28; size: -; J: TRBJ2-3; D: TRBD2; DNA: TGTGCCAGCAGTTCGGGACTAGCGGGAGAAGGAGATACGCAGTATTTT; CDR3: CASSSGLAGEGDTQYF
V: TRBV9; size: -; J: TRBJ1-5; D: -; DNA: TGTGCCAGCAGCGCGGGTGGGGGCCCGCAGCCCCAGCATTTT; CDR3: CASSAGGGPQPQHF
V: TRBV19; size: -; J: TRBJ1-1; D: -; DNA: TGTGCCAGTAGTATTGTAAGGCACACTGAAGCTTTCTTT; CDR3: CASSIVRHTEAFF
V: TRBV20-1; size: once; J: TRBJ2-1; D: -; DNA: TGCAGTGCTAGAGATATGGCCAGTGAGCAGTTCTTC; CDR3: CSARDMASEQFF
V: TRBV4-2; size: many; J: TRBJ2-2; D: -; DNA: TGTGCCAGCAGCCAAGATAGCCCCAGCGGGGAGCTGTTTTTT; CDR3: CASSQDSPSGELFF
V: TRBV2; size: many; J: TRBJ1-5; D: -; DNA: TGTGCCAGCAGTGAAGTCTCCGGACATCAGCCCCAGCATTTT; CDR3: CASSEVSGHQPQHF
V: TRBV7-8; size: many; J: TRBJ2-2; D: TRBD2; DNA: TGTGCCAGCAGCTTAAGAACTAGCGGGGGGCTGGGCACCGGGGAGCTGTTTTTT; CDR3: CASSLRTSGGLGTGELFF
V: TRBV6-2/TRBV6-3; size: few; J: TRBJ2-5; D: -; DNA: TGTGCCAGCAGTGCCTACCTCGGGAGACAAGAGACCCAGTACTTC; CDR3: CASSAYLGRQETQYF
V: TRBV6-5; size: -; J: TRBJ1-4; D: -; DNA: TGTGCCAGCAGTTACTCGGAGGGGGGGAAACTGTTTTTT; CDR3: CASSYSEGGKLFF
V: TRBV9; size: -; J: TRBJ2-1; D: TRBD2; DNA: TGTGCCAGCAGCGTATACGGGGGACTACTCAATGAGCAGTTCTTC; CDR3: CASSVYGGLLNEQFF
V: TRBV4-1; size: -; J: TRBJ2-7; D: TRBD2; DNA: TGCGCCAGCAGCCAATTTTGGCTAGCGGACTCCGGAAGCTCCTACGAGCAGTACTTC; CDR3: CASSQFWLADSGSSYEQYF
V: TRBV5-1; size: -; J: TRBJ2-1; D: TRBD2; DNA: TGCGCAAGCAGCCGACTTGGGGGCCTAGCGGGAGTTGAAAATGAGCCGTTCTTC; CDR3: CASSRLGGLAGVENEPFF
V: TRBV11-2; size: -; J: TRBJ2-7; D: TRBD1; DNA: TGTGCCAGCAGCCCAAGGACAGGCCCAGTCTACGAGCAGTACTTC; CDR3: CASSPRTGPVYEQYF
V: TRBV12-3/TRBV12-4; size: -; J: TRBJ1-5; D: -; DNA: TGTGCCAGCAGTTTGGGCTCCAGGACGCGTTATGGCAATCAGCCCCAGCATTTT; CDR3: CASSLGSRTRYGNQPQHF
V: TRBV7-6; size: -; J: TRBJ2-5; D: TRBD1; DNA: TGTGCCAGCAGCTACCGGCCCGACAGGGCTAGGTTCCAGGACTTC; CDR3: CASSYRPDRARFQDF
V: TRBV6-2/TRBV6-3; size: few; J: TRBJ2-2; D: -; DNA: TGTGCCGGCCGAATCACCGGGGAGCTGTTTTTT; CDR3: CAGRITGELFF
V: TRBV11-2; size: few; J: TRBJ1-1; D: -; DNA: TGTGCCAGCAGCCCCCTTCCGGGGGTCGGGAACACTGAAGCTTTCTTT; CDR3: CASSPLPGVGNTEAFF
V: TRBV4-2; size: many; J: TRBJ2-1; D: -; DNA: TGTGCCAGCAGCCCTGGAGGCTTCTCCTACAATGAGCAGTTCTTC; CDR3: CASSPGGFSYNEQFF
V: TRBV4-2; size: few; J: TRBJ2-7; D: -; DNA: TGTGCCAGCAGCCAAGATCGGGCGGGGCAGACCTACGAGCAGTACTTC; CDR3: CASSQDRAGQTYEQYF
V: TRBV7-9; size: many; J: TRBJ2-5; D: -; DNA: TGTGCCAGCAGCTTAGGACAGGCAATCCAAGAGACCCAGTACTTC; CDR3: CASSLGQAIQETQYF
V: TRBV7-9; size: few; J: TRBJ1-2; D: -; DNA: TGTGCCAGCAGGCCCCCCTCTCAATGGGGGGGCTACACCTTC; CDR3: CASRPPSQWGGYTF
V: TRBV4-2; size: -; J: TRBJ2-7; D: -; DNA: TGTGCCAGCAGCCCAGAAGTGGGGGCGGGAGTGTTTTACGAGCAGTACTTC; CDR3: CASSPEVGAGVFYEQYF
V: TRBV7-6; size: many; J: TRBJ2-7; D: TRBD1; DNA: TGTGCCAGCAGCTTAGGGACAGGGCTATCTCGTGAGCAGTACTTC; CDR3: CASSLGTGLSREQYF
V: TRBV6-5; size: many; J: TRBJ1-1; D: -; DNA: TGTGCCAGCAGTCCTTCCAGGGGGAACACTGAAGCTTTCTTT; CDR3: CASSPSRGNTEAFF
V: TRBV12-3/TRBV12-4; size: many; J: TRBJ2-7; D: -; DNA: TGTGCCAGCAGTTTACCACCCCGTTACGAGCAGTACTTC; CDR3: CASSLPPRYEQYF